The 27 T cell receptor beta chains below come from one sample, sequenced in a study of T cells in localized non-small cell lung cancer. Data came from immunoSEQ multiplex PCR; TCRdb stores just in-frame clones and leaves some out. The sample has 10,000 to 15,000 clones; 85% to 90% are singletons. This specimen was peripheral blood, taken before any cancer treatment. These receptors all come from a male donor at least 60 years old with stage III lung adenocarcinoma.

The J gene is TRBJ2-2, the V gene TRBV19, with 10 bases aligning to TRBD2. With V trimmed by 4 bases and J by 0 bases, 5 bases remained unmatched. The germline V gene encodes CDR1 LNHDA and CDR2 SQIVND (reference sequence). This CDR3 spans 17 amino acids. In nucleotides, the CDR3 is TGTGCCAGTAGTACCGGGACTAGCGCCGCGAACACCGGGGAGCTGTTTTTT. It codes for CASSTGTSAANTGELFF. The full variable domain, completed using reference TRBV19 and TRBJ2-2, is DGGITQSPKYLFRKEGQNVTLSCEQNLNHDAMYWYRQDPGQGLRLIYYSQIVNDFQKGDIAEGYSVSREKKESFPLTVTSAQKNPTAFYLCASSTGTSAANTGELFFGEGSRLTVL.

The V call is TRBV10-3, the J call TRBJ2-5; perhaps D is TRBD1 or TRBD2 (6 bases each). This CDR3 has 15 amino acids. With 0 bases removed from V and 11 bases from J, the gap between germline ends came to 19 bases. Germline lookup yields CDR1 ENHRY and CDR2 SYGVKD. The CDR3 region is CAISESEGGPSQQYF. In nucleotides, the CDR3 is TGTGCCATCAGTGAGTCCGAAGGGGGGCCTAGCCAGCAGTACTTC.

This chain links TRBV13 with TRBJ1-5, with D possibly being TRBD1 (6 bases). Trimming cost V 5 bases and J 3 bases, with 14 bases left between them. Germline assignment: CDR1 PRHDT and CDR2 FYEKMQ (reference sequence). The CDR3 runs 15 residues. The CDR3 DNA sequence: TGTGCCAGCAGCAGGGGGGGGGATATCAATCAGCCCCAGCATTTT. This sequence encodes CASSRGGDINQPQHF.

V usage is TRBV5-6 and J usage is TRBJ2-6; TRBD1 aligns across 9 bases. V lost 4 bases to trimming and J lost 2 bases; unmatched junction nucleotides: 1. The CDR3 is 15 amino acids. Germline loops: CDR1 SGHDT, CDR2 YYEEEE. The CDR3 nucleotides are TGTGCCAGCAGCCGACAGGGGGCTGGGGCCAACGTCCTGACTTTC. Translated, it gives CASSRQGAGANVLTF.

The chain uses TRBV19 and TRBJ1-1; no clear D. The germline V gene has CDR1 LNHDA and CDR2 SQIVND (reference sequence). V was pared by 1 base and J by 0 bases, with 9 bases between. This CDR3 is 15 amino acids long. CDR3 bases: TGTGCCAGTAGTATAGTTGGACGGCTGAACACTGAAGCTTTCTTT. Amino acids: CASSIVGRLNTEAFF.

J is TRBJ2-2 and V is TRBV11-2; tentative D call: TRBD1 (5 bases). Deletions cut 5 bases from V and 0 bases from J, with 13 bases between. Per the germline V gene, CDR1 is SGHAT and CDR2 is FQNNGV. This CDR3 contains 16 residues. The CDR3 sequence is CASSINRFSNTGELFF. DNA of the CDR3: TGTGCCAGCAGCATTAACAGGTTCTCGAACACCGGGGAGCTGTTTTTT.

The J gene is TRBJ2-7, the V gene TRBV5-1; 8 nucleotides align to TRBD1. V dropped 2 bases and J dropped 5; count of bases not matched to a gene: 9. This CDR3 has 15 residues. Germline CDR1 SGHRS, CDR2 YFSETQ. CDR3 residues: CASSFWTGSGNEQYF. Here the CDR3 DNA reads TGCGCCAGCAGCTTCTGGACAGGGTCAGGAAACGAGCAGTACTTC.

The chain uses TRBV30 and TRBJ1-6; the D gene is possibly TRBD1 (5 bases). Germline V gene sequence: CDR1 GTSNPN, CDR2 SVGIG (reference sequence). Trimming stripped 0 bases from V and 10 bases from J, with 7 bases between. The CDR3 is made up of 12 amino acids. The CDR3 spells CAWSVGGSPLHF. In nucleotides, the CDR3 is TGTGCCTGGAGTGTCGGGGGGTCACCCCTCCACTTT.

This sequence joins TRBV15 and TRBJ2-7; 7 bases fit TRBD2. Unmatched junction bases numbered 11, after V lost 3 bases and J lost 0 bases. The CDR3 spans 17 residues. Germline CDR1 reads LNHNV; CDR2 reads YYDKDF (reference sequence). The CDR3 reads CATSSTSGAPSSYEQYF. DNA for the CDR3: TGTGCCACCAGCAGCACGAGCGGGGCACCGTCCTCCTACGAGCAGTACTTC.

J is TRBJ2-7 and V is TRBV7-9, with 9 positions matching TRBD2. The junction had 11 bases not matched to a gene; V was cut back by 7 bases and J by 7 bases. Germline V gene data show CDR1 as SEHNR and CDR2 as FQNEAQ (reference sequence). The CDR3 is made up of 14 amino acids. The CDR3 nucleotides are TGTGCCAGCACCCTGGGAGGTAGCGGGGGTGAGCAGTACTTC. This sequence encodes CASTLGGSGGEQYF.

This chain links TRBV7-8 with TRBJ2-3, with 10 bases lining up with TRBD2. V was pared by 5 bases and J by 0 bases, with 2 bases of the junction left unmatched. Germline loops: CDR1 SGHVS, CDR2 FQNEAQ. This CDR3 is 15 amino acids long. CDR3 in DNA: TGTGCCAGCAGCAGGACTAGCGGTAGCACAGATACGCAGTATTTT. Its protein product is CASSRTSGSTDTQYF. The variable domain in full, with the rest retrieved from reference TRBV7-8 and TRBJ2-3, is GAGVSQSPRYKVAKRGQDVALRCDPISGHVSLFWYQQALGQGPEFLTYFQNEAQLDKSGLPSDRFFAERPEGSVSTLKIQRTQQEDSAVYLCASSRTSGSTDTQYFGPGTRLTVL.

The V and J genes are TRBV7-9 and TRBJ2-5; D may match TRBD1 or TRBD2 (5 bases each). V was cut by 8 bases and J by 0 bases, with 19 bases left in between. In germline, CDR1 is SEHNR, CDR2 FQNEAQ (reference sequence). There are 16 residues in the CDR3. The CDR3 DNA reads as TGTGCCAGCTGTCTTGGGACGGGACCGTACCAAGAGACCCAGTACTTC. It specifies CASCLGTGPYQETQYF.

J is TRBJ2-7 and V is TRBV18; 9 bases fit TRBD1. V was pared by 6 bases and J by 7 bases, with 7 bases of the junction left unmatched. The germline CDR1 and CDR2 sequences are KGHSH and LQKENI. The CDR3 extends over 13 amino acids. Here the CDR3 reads CASSQQGAWEQYF. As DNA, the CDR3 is TGTGCCAGCTCTCAACAGGGGGCGTGGGAGCAGTACTTC. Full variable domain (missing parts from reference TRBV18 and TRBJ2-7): NAGVMQNPRHLVRRRGQEARLRCSPMKGHSHVYWYRQLPEEGLKFMVYLQKENIIDESGMPKERFSAEFPKEGPSILRIQQVVRGDSAAYFCASSQQGAWEQYFGPGTRLTVT.

In DNA, the CDR3 is TGTGCCTGGAGCCGGGGACGGACCCAGTACTTC. Encoded protein: CAWSRGRTQYF. The chain combines TRBV30 with TRBJ2-5, with D perhaps given as TRBD1 or TRBD2 (5 bases each). Germline CDR1 reads GTSNPN; CDR2 reads SVGIG (reference sequence). Trimming removed 3 bases from V and 7 bases from J, with 9 bases in between. CDR3 length equals 11 residues.

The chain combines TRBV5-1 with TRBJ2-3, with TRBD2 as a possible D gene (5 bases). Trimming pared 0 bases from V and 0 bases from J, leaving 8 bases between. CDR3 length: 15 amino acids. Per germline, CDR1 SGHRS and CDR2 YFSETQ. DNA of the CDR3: TGCGCCAGCAGCTTGGACGGCGGGAGCACAGATACGCAGTATTTT. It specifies CASSLDGGSTDTQYF.

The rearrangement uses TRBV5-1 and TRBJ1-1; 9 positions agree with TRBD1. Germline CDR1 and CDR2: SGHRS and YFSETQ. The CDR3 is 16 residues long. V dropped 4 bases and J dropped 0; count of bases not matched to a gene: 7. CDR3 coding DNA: TGCGCCAGCAGCCGGGGGACAGGGTTGCTGAACACTGAAGCTTTCTTT. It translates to CASSRGTGLLNTEAFF.

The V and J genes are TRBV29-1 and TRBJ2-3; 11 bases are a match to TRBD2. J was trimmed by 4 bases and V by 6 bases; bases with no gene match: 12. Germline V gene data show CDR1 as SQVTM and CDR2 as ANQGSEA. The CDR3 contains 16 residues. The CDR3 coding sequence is TGCAGCGTCGAATCCTTTAGCGGGAGGGCCGCAGATACGCAGTATTTT. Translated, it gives CSVESFSGRAADTQYF.

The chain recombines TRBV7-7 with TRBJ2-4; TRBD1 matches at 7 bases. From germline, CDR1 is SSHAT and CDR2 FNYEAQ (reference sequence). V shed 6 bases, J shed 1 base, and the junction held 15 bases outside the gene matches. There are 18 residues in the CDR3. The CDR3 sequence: CASSPGQAFSWAKNIQYF. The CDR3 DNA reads TGTGCCAGCAGTCCAGGACAGGCCTTCTCGTGGGCCAAAAACATTCAGTACTTC.

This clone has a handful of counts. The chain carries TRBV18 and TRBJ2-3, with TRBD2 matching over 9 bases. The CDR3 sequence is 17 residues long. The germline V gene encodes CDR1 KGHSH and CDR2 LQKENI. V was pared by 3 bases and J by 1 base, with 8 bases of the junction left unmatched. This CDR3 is CASSPTPASGGTDTQYF. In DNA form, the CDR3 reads TGTGCCAGCTCACCGACCCCGGCTAGCGGGGGCACAGATACGCAGTATTTT.

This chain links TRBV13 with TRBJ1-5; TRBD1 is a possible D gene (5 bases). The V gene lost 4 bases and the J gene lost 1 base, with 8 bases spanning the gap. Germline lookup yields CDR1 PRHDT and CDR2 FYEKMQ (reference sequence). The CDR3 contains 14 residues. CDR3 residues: CASSSRDSNQPQHF. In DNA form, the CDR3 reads TGTGCCAGCAGCTCCCGGGACAGCAATCAGCCCCAGCATTTT.

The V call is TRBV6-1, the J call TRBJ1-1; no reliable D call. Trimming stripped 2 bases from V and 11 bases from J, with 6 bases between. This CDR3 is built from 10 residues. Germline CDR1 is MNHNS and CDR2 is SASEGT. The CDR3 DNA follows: TGTGCCAGCAGTGAAAACGCGGCTTTCTTT. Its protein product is CASSENAAFF.

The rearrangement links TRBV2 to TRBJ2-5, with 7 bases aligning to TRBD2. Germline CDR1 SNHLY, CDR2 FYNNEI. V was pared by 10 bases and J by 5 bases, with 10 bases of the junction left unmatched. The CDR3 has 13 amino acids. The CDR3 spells CATRAPGRETQYF. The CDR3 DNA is TGTGCCACCCGTGCGCCCGGGAGGGAGACCCAGTACTTC.

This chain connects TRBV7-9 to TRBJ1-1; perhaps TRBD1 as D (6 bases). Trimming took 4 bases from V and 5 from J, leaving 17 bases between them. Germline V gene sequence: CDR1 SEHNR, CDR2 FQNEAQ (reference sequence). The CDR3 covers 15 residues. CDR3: CASSSLGGIETEAFF. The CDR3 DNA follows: TGTGCCAGCAGCTCTCTAGGGGGGATTGAAACTGAAGCTTTCTTT.

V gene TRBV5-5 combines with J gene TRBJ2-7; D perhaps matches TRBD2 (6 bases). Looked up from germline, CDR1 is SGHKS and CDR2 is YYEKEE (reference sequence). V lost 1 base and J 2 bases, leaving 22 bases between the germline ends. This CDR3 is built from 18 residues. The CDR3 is CASSLSSRGAGGPYEQYF. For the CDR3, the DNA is TGTGCCAGCAGCTTGTCAAGTCGCGGGGCAGGCGGACCCTACGAGCAGTACTTC.

The CDR3 region has the DNA TGTGCCAGCAGACCTCCGGGACCCCAAACGAGGTTTCACTTT. Translated, it gives CASRPPGPQTRFHF. The rearrangement uses TRBV7-2 and TRBJ1-6; weak D call: TRBD1 (5 bases). The CDR3 length is 14 residues. Trimming removed 6 bases from V and 19 bases from J, with 25 bases in between. CDR1 and CDR2 (germline): SGHTA, FQGNSA. The full variable domain, its missing parts supplied by reference TRBV7-2 and TRBJ1-6, is GAGVSQSPSNKVTEKGKDVELRCDPISGHTALYWYRQSLGQGLEFLIYFQGNSAPDKSGLPSDRFSAERTGGSVSTLTIQRTQQEDSAVYLCASRPPGPQTRFHFGNGTRLTVT.

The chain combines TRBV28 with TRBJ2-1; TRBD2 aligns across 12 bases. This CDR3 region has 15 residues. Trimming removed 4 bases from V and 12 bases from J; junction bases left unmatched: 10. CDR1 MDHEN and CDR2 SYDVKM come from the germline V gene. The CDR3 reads CASSSPASGRGGQFF. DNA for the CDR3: TGTGCCAGCAGTTCCCCCGCTAGCGGGAGGGGGGGGCAGTTCTTC.

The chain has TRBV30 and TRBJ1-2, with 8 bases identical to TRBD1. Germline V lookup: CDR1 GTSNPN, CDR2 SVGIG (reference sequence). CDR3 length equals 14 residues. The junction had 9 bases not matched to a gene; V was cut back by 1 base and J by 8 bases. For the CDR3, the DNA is TGTGCCTGGAGTGCCCCGGACAGGGTTGGAGGCTACACCTTC. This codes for CAWSAPDRVGGYTF.